These 8 T cell receptor beta chains came from one sample sequenced in a study of T cell responses to AZD1222 COVID-19 vaccine. The table came from immunoSEQ multiplex PCR; TCRdb's copy has only in-frame clones and leaves some out. The sample contains more than 150,000 clones, roughly 92% of which appear only once. This specimen consisted of peripheral blood, obtained on day 0 of AZD1222 vaccination. These receptors all stem from an adult in good health.

The J gene is TRBJ1-1, the V gene TRBV27; no definite D call. Between the trimmed V and J ends, which lost 5 bases and 4 bases, there was a span of 8 bases. CDR3 length: 12 residues. The germline CDR1 and CDR2 sequences are MNHEY and SMNVEV (reference sequence). The CDR3 sequence: CASSGRTTEAFF. CDR3 in DNA: TGTGCCAGCAGTGGCCGGACCACTGAAGCTTTCTTT.

The chain couples TRBV18 to TRBJ2-7, with TRBD1 matching over 8 bases. In germline, CDR1 is KGHSH, CDR2 LQKENI. The CDR3 length is 13 residues. V was clipped by 4 bases and J by 3 bases; unmatched bases: 2. The CDR3 is CASSLGQDYEQYF. The CDR3 DNA reads TGTGCCAGCTCACTGGGACAGGACTACGAGCAGTACTTC.

In DNA, the CDR3 is TGTGCCAGCAGCCCCTACACAACTAATGGCTACACCTTC. It yields the protein CASSPYTTNGYTF. V gene TRBV5-4 combines with J gene TRBJ1-2; unclear D gene. Trimming cost V 4 bases and J 6 bases, with 13 bases left between them. The CDR3 contains 13 residues. Germline V lookup: CDR1 SGHNT, CDR2 YYREEE (reference sequence).

V usage is TRBV5-5 and J usage is TRBJ1-2, with a possible D match to TRBD1 (5 bases). The CDR3 is 15 residues long. Trimming took 4 bases from V and 4 from J, leaving 17 bases between them. The germline V gene has CDR1 SGHKS and CDR2 YYEKEE (reference sequence). CDR3 coding DNA: TGTGCCAGCAGCCCGGCCCCGGGACGCGGCTATGGCTACACCTTC. Amino acid sequence: CASSPAPGRGYGYTF.

The chain couples TRBV29-1 to TRBJ1-3; D gene unclear. With 4 bases removed from V and 0 bases from J, the gap between germline ends came to 10 bases. CDR1 and CDR2 (germline): SQVTM, ANQGSEA. This CDR3 spans 14 amino acids. The CDR3, as DNA: TGCAGCGTTGTGGGTATCAGCTCTGGAAACACCATATATTTT. Its protein is CSVVGISSGNTIYF.

The chain uses TRBV19 and TRBJ1-4; no firm D call. V lost 7 bases, J lost 4 bases, and 16 bases lay in between. This CDR3 is built from 15 residues. The V gene's germline CDR1 is LNHDA and CDR2 SQIVND (reference sequence). CDR3 nucleotides: TGTGCCAGTACCTCCCGGAGAACAGATAATGAAAAACTGTTTTTT. Protein sequence: CASTSRRTDNEKLFF. Supplemented by reference TRBV19 and TRBJ1-4, the full variable domain reads DGGITQSPKYLFRKEGQNVTLSCEQNLNHDAMYWYRQDPGQGLRLIYYSQIVNDFQKGDIAEGYSVSREKKESFPLTVTSAQKNPTAFYLCASTSRRTDNEKLFFGSGTQLSVL.

Regarding this clone: The junction and the germline gene differ at one end; a read error may be behind it. The genes are TRBV5-6 and TRBJ1-1; TRBD1 might be the D (5 bases). CDR1 SGHDT and CDR2 YYEEEE come from the germline V gene. The CDR3 consists of 12 residues. DNA of the CDR3: TGTGCCAGCAGCTGGATGCGGGGCCTCCCGACCTTT. Translation gives CASSWMRGLPTF.

V usage is TRBV18 and J usage is TRBJ2-3; D possibly corresponds to TRBD2 (6 bases). This CDR3 has 15 amino acids. V was cut by 3 bases and J by 0 bases, with 10 bases left in between. Germline CDR1 reads KGHSH; CDR2 reads LQKENI. CDR3 coding DNA: TGTGCCAGCTCACCGCTGGCGGGGAGCACAGATACGCAGTATTTT. This encodes CASSPLAGSTDTQYF. Full variable domain (outside the CDR3, taken from reference TRBV18 and TRBJ2-3): NAGVMQNPRHLVRRRGQEARLRCSPMKGHSHVYWYRQLPEEGLKFMVYLQKENIIDESGMPKERFSAEFPKEGPSILRIQQVVRGDSAAYFCASSPLAGSTDTQYFGPGTRLTVL.